This record concerns one T cell receptor (beta chain) sequence. What it recognizes is unknown. The data were taken from a study of beta chain features in type 1 diabetes. Study observations and caveats: A moderate, significant TCRB CDR3 shortening appeared in type 1 diabetes across four CD4+ subsets.

Expressed TCRB transcripts were sequenced, since all the RNA that had been isolated was reverse transcribed. Naive, central memory and regulatory T cell samples yielded about 3.57 million reads on average. The protocol was immunoSEQ multiplex PCR, while the TCRdb copy is restricted to in-frame clones and leaves out a portion. The sample consists of some 640,000 clones, over 11% of them appearing once. CDR1 and CDR2 (germline): SGHTA, FQGNSA. The J segment lost 2 bases and the V segment lost 2 bases, leaving 3 bases of the junction unmatched. The CDR3 runs 15 residues. The V and J genes are TRBV7-2 and TRBJ2-3; TRBD1 matches 8 bases. Sequences were obtained from naive CD4+ T cells from blood. This receptor was taken from a young man with type 1 diabetes. CDR3 sequence (DNA): TGTGCCAGCAGCTTACCCAGGGGGCCCACAGATACGCAGTATTTT. Translated, it gives CASSLPRGPTDTQYF.